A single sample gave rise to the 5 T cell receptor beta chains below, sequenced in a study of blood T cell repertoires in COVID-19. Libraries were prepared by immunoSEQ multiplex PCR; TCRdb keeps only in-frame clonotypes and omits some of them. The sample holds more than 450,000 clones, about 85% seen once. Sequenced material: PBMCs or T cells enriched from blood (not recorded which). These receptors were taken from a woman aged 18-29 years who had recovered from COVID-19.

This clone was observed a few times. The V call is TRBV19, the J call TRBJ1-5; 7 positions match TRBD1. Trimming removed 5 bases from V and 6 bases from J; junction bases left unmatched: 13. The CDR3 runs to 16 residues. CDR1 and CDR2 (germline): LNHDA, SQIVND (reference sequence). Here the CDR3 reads CASSSRPSDRVQPQHF. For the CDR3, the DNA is TGTGCCAGTAGTTCTCGACCGTCAGACAGGGTTCAGCCCCAGCATTTT.

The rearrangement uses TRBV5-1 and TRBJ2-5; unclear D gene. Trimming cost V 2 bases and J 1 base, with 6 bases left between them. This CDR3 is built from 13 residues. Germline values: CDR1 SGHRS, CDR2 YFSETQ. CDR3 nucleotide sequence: TGCGCCAGCAGCTTTCAATCCCAAGAGACCCAGTACTTC. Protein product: CASSFQSQETQYF.

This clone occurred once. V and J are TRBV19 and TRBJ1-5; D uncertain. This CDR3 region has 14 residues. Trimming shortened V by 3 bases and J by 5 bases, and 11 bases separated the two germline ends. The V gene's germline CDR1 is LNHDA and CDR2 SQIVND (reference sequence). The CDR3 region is CASSISVRDQPQHF. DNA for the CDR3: TGTGCCAGTAGTATTAGTGTTAGAGATCAGCCCCAGCATTTT.

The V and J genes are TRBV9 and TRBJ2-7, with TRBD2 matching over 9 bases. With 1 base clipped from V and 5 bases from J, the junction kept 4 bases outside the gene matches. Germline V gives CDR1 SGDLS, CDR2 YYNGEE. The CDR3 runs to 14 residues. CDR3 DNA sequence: TGTGCCAGCAGCGTAACTAGCGGGTTTGACGAGCAGTACTTC. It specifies CASSVTSGFDEQYF. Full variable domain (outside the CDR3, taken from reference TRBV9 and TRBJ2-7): DSGVTQTPKHLITATGQRVTLRCSPRSGDLSVYWYQQSLDQGLQFLIQYYNGEERAKGNILERFSAQQFPDLHSELNLSSLELGDSALYFCASSVTSGFDEQYFGPGTRLTVT.

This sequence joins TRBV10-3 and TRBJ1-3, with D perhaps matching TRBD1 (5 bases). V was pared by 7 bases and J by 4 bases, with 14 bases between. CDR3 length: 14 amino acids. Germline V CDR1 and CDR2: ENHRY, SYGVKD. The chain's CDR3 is CAITPGISGNTIYF. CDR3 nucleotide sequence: TGTGCCATCACCCCAGGGATCTCCGGAAACACCATATATTTT.